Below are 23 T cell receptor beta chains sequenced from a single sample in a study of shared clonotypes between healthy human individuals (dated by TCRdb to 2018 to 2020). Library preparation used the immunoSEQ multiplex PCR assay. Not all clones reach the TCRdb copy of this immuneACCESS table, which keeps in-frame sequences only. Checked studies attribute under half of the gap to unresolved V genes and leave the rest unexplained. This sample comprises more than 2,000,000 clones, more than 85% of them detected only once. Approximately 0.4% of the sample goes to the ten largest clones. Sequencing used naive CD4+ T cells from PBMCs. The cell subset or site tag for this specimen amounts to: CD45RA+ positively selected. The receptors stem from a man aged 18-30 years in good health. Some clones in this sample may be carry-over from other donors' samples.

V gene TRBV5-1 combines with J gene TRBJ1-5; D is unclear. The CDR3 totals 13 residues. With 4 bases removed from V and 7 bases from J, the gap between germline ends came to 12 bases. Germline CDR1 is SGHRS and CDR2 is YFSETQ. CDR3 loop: CASSPDPEQPQHF. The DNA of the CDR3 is TGCGCCAGCAGCCCGGACCCTGAACAGCCCCAGCATTTT.

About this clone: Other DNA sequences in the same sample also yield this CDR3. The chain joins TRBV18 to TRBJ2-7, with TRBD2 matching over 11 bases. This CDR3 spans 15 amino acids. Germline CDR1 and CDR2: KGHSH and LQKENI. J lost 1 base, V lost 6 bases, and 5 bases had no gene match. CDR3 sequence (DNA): TGTGCCAGCTCGGCAGGGACTAGCGGTTCCTACGAGCAGTACTTC. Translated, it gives CASSAGTSGSYEQYF.

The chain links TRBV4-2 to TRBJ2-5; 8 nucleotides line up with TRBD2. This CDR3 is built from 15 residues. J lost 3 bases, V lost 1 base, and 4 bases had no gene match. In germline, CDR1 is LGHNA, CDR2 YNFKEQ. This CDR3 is CASSQGAGREETQYF. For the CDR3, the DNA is TGTGCCAGCAGCCAAGGGGCCGGGAGGGAAGAGACCCAGTACTTC.

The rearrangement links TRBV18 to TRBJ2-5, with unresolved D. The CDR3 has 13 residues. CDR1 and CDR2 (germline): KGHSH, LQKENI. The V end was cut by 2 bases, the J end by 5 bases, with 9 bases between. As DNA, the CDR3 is TGTGCCAGCTCACCATTAAAAAGGGAGACCCAGTACTTC. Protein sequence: CASSPLKRETQYF.

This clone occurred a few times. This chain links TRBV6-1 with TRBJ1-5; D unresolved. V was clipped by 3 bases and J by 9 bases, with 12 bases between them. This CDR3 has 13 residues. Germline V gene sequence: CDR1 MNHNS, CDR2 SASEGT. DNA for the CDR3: TGTGCCAGCAGTGATCAGGCCCCAGCGCCCCAGCATTTT. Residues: CASSDQAPAPQHF.

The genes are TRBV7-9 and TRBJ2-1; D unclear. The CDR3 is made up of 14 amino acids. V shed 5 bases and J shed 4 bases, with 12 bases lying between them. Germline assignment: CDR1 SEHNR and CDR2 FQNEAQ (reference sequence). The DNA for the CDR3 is TGTGCCAGCAGCCTAGTGCAGGTTTACAATGAGCAGTTCTTC. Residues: CASSLVQVYNEQFF.

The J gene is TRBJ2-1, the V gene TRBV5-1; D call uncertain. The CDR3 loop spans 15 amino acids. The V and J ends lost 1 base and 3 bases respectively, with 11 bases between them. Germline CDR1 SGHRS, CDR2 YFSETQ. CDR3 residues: CASSLYAPHYNEQFF. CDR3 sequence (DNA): TGCGCCAGCAGCTTGTACGCTCCTCACTACAATGAGCAGTTCTTC.

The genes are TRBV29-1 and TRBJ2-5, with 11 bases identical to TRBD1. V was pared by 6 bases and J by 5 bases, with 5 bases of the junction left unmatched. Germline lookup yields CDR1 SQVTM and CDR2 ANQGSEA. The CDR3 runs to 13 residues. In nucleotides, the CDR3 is TGCAGCGTCCCGGGACAGGGGGTCGAGACCCAGTACTTC. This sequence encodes CSVPGQGVETQYF.

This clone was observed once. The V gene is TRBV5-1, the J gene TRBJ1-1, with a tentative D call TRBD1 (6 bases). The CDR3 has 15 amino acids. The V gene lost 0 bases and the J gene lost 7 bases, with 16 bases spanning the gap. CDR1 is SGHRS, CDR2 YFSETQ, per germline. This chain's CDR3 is CASSLGSGRDNEAFF. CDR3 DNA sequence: TGCGCCAGCAGCTTGGGATCTGGCAGGGACAATGAAGCTTTCTTT.

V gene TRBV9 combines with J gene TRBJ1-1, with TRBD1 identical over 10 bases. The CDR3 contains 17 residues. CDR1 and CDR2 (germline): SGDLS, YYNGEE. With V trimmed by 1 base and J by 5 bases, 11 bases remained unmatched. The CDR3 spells CASSVNPTGGFLTEAFF. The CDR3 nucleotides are TGTGCCAGCAGCGTAAACCCGACAGGGGGCTTCTTGACTGAAGCTTTCTTT. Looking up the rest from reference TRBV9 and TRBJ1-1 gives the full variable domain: DSGVTQTPKHLITATGQRVTLRCSPRSGDLSVYWYQQSLDQGLQFLIQYYNGEERAKGNILERFSAQQFPDLHSELNLSSLELGDSALYFCASSVNPTGGFLTEAFFGQGTRLTVV.

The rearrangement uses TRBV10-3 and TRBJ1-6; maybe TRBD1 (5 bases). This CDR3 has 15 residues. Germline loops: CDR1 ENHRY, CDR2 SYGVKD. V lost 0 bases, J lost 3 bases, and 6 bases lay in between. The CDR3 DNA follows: TGTGCCATCAGTGAGTCGACAGACTATAATTCACCCCTCCACTTT. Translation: CAISESTDYNSPLHF.

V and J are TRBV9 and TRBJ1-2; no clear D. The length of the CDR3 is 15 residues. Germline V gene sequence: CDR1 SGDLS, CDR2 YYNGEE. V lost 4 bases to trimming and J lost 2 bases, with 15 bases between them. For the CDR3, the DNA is TGTGCCAGCAGCCAAGACCCTTCTCCCAACTATGGCTACACCTTC. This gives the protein CASSQDPSPNYGYTF.

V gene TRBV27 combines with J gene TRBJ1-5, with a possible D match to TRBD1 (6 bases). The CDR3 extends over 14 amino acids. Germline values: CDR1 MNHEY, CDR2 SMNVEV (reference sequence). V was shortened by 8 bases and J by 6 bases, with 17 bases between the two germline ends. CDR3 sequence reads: CASGSGAGGQPQHF. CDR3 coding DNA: TGTGCCAGCGGGTCAGGGGCTGGGGGTCAGCCCCAGCATTTT.

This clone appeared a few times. CDR3 DNA: TGTGCTAGTGGCCCCACAGGGGGTGCGTACTCTGAAGCTTTCTTT. This translates into CASGPTGGAYSEAFF. V and J are TRBV12-5 and TRBJ1-1; 8 nucleotides line up with TRBD1. The germline V gene encodes CDR1 LGHNT and CDR2 FRNRAP. This CDR3 spans 15 amino acids. V shed 6 bases and J 6 bases; nucleotides not matched to a gene: 12.

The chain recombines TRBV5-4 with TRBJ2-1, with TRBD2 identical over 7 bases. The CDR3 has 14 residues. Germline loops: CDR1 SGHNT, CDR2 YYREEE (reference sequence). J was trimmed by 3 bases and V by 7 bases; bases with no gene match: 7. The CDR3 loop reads CASLGGSGYNEQFF. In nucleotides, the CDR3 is TGTGCCAGCTTGGGCGGGAGCGGCTACAATGAGCAGTTCTTC.

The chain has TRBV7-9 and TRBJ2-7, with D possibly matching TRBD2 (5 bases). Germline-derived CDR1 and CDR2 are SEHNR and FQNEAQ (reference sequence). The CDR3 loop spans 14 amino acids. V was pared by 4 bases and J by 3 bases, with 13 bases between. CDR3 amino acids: CASSSIGLIYEQYF. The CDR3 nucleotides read TGTGCCAGCAGCTCGATTGGACTGATCTACGAGCAGTACTTC.

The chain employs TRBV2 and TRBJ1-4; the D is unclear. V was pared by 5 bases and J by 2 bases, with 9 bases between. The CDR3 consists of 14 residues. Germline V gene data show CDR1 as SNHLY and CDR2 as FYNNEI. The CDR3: CASSLGGTNEKLFF. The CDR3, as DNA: TGTGCCAGCAGTCTTGGCGGGACTAATGAAAAACTGTTTTTT.

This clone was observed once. The CDR3 DNA sequence: TGTGCCAGCAGCGACAGGGGGCGGAGGGGCACAGATACGCAGTATTTT. This encodes CASSDRGRRGTDTQYF. The gene calls are TRBV7-9 and TRBJ2-3; 10 bases are a match to TRBD1. CDR1 is SEHNR, CDR2 FQNEAQ, per germline (reference sequence). Trimming took 5 bases from V and 1 from J; bases not matched to a gene: 6. This CDR3 region has 16 residues. Full variable domain (rest looked up from reference TRBV7-9 and TRBJ2-3): DTGVSQNPRHKITKRGQNVTFRCDPISEHNRLYWYRQTLGQGPEFLTYFQNEAQLEKSRLLSDRFSAERPKGSFSTLEIQRTEQGDSAMYLCASSDRGRRGTDTQYFGPGTRLTVL.

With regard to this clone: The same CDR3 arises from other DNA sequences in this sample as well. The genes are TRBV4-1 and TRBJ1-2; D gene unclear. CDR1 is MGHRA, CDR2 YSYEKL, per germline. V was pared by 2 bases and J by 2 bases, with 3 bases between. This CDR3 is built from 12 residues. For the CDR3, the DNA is TGCGCCAGCAGCCAACAGAACTATGGCTACACCTTC. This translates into CASSQQNYGYTF.

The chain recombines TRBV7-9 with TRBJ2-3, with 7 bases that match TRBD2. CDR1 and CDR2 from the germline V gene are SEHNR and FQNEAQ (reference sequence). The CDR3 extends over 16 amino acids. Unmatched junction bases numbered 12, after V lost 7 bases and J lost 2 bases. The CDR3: CASNTGREGITDTQYF. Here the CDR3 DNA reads TGTGCCAGCAATACCGGCAGGGAGGGAATCACAGATACGCAGTATTTT.

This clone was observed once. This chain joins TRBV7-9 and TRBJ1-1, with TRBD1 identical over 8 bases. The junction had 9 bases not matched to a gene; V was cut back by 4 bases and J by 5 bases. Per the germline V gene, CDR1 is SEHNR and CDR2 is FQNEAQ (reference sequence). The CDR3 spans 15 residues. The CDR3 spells CASSSDVTGGTEAFF. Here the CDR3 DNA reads TGTGCCAGCAGCTCAGATGTCACAGGGGGGACTGAAGCTTTCTTT.

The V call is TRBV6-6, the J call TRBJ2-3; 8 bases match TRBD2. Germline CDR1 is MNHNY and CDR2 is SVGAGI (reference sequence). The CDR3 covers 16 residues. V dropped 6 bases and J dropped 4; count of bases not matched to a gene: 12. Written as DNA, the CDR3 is TGTGCCAGCAGCGCGATCGGAGCGGGAGTGTCAGATACGCAGTATTTT. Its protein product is CASSAIGAGVSDTQYF.

DNA of the CDR3: TGCGCCAGCAGCCAAGATCCCAGCTCTGGAAACACCATATATTTT. This encodes CASSQDPSSGNTIYF. The rearrangement joins TRBV4-3 to TRBJ1-3; D is unresolved. Germline values: CDR1 LGHNA, CDR2 YSLEER. V lost 0 bases and J lost 0, with 6 bases in between. This CDR3 comprises 15 residues.